The subject of this entry is one TCR beta chain. The antigen remains unidentified. Repertoires were generated with immunoSEQ multiplex PCR, while TCRdb's copy carries only in-frame clones and drops some. Of about 140,000 clones listed, 70% to 90% are singletons. The data stem from a study of cytomegalovirus exposure and HLA in healthy donors. Looking at the study overall: A subsequent analysis stated that the roughly 130 validation repertoires were run on the same platform as the roughly 670 first-cohort repertoires. Broader study findings: In the roughly 120 validation repertoires, more than 85% of cluster scores exceeded 0, per a later analysis. The authors enumerated 164 TCR beta chains as linked to cytomegalovirus.

There are 14 residues in the CDR3. V lost 2 bases, J lost 7 bases, and 6 bases stayed unmatched. Germline V CDR1 and CDR2: SGHNT, YYREEE (reference sequence). V is TRBV5-4 and J is TRBJ2-1; TRBD2 matches at 7 bases. Sample: PBMCs. The clonotype originates from a woman in her twenties or thirties in good health and CMV-seronegative. CDR3 in amino acids: CASSFLGGTNEQFF. CDR3 DNA: TGTGCCAGCAGCTTCCTCGGGGGGACGAATGAGCAGTTCTTC. The whole variable domain, remainder taken from reference TRBV5-4 and TRBJ2-1, is ETGVTQSPTHLIKTRGQQVTLRCSSQSGHNTVSWYQQALGQGPQFIFQYYREEENGRGNFPPRFSGLQFPNYSSELNVNALELDDSALYLCASSFLGGTNEQFFGPGTRLTVL.